This T cell receptor (beta chain) was documented in a study of tumor-infiltrating lymphocytes in localized non-small cell lung cancer. Looking at the study overall: The cohort mixed smokers and never-smokers, several histologies, and some post-neoadjuvant-chemotherapy samples.

Trimming at V came to 6 bases and at J to 2 bases, leaving 4 bases not matched to a gene. CDR3 length: 14 residues. CDR1 SNHLY and CDR2 FYNNEI come from the germline V gene. Worth noting for this clone: Antigen unknown.

Study-level findings and limits: T-cell fraction did not differ between immunotypes IM1 and IM2.

Clones were sequenced by immunoSEQ multiplex PCR, and TCRdb holds only the in-frame ones, with some missing. The table has about 14,000 clones, under 80% seen once. This rearrangement joins TRBV2 to TRBJ1-5, with 7 bases lining up with TRBD1. The sequencing sample was made of lung tumor tissue. The sequence was collected from a human donor with non-small cell lung cancer. CDR3 bases: TGTGCCAGCAGAGACGACAGGGGCAATCAGCCCCAGCATTTT. Translated, it gives CASRDDRGNQPQHF.